This T cell receptor (beta chain) was observed in a study of CD8 T cells in Susac syndrome. The CDR3 contains 16 residues. The RNA input was 0.5 to 1 ug, and it was reverse transcribed with random hexamers. Across 54 Vbeta and 13 Jbeta, TCR beta CDR3 was amplified with immunoSEQ multiplex PCR. TCRdb redid the calling of the immunoSEQ multiplex PCR reads with MiXCR, one entry per CDR3 protein. This sample has a few hundred thousand distinct CDR3 sequences, with roughly 90% found just once. The material sequenced was CD8+ T cells from PBMCs. The chain recombines TRBV21-1 with TRBJ2-1; the table's D gene call, TRBD1, was not cross checked with the DNA. TRBV21-1 represents a pseudogene. The TCR sequence derives from a human donor with multiple sclerosis. The CDR3 loop is CASSKVGGSKDNEQFF. The DNA of the CDR3 is TGTGCCAGCAGCAAAGTAGGGGGGAGTAAGGACAATGAGCAGTTCTTC.